This T cell receptor beta chain emerged from a study of control samples from healthy donors and cancer patients. The protocol was immunoSEQ multiplex PCR, while the TCRdb copy is restricted to in-frame clones and leaves out a portion. The sample has some 150,000 clones, 75% to 95% seen once. V was cut by 3 bases and J by 6 bases, with 14 bases left in between. Germline CDR1 is MDHEN and CDR2 is SYDVKM. The CDR3 spans 14 residues. Sample: blood. This clonotype was sampled from a man aged 25-45 years in good health. V is TRBV28 and J is TRBJ1-2, with D uncertain. The CDR3: CASSFADSADGYTF. Written as DNA, the CDR3 is TGTGCCAGCAGTTTCGCGGATTCCGCTGATGGCTACACCTTC.